The sequence of this TCR beta chain was determined in a study of patients and donors after allogeneic stem cell transplantation. TCRdb re-analysed the RT-PCR reads in MiXCR, keeping a single row per CDR3 protein. This table has about 400,000 distinct CDR3 sequences, roughly 16% appearing once. This CDR3 is built from 14 residues. Per the germline V gene, CDR1 is LGHNA and CDR2 is YSLEER. The V gene lost 1 base and the J gene lost 2 bases, with 9 bases spanning the gap. The table lists this clonotype with a few counts. V gene TRBV4-3 combines with J gene TRBJ2-7, with unresolved D. Source material: blood, either unsorted or a sorted T cell fraction (not recorded which). This TCR came from a human donor who was either an allogeneic HSCT recipient or a stem cell or donor lymphocyte infusion donor (not recorded which). It is not recorded whose cells these are; they may come from a transplant donor. DNA for the CDR3: TGCGCCAGCAGCCAAGGGGTCGTAGCCTACGAGCAGTACTTC. Encoded protein: CASSQGVVAYEQYF.